The 2 T cell receptor beta chains below all came from one sample that was sequenced in a study of blood T cell repertoires in COVID-19. TCRdb's table, derived via immunoSEQ multiplex PCR, lists solely in-frame clones and lacks some. This table has some 150,000 clones, 65% to 90% appearing once. Sequenced: peripheral blood. The receptors were sampled from an older woman with active or convalescent COVID-19.

This clone was detected once. This rearrangement joins TRBV7-2 to TRBJ2-5, with TRBD2 identical over 11 bases. The germline CDR1 and CDR2 sequences are SGHTA and FQGNSA. The CDR3 consists of 16 residues. V gave up 1 base and J gave up 4 bases; unmatched junction bases: 5. CDR3 loop: CASSLVSGGAAETQYF. CDR3 nucleotides: TGTGCCAGCAGCTTAGTTAGCGGGGGGGCCGCAGAGACCCAGTACTTC.

The gene calls are TRBV5-4 and TRBJ1-1, with TRBD1 identical over 7 bases. There are 15 residues in the CDR3. Germline V gives CDR1 SGHNT, CDR2 YYREEE (reference sequence). V gave up 3 bases and J gave up 11 bases; unmatched junction bases: 16. This CDR3 is CASSSWDSAGRRAFF. For the CDR3, the DNA is TGTGCCAGCAGCTCCTGGGACAGCGCTGGCAGACGGGCTTTCTTT.